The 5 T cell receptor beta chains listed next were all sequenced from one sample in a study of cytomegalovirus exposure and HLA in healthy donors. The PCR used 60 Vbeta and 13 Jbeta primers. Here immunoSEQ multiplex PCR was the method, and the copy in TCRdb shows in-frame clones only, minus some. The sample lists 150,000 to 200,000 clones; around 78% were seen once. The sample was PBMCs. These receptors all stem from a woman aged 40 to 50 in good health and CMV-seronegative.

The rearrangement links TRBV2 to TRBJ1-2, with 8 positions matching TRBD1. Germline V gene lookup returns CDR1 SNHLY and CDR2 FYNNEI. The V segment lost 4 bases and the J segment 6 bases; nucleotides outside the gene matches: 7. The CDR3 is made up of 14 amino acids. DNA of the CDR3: TGTGCCAGCAGTGGACAGGGGCGTGATCATGGCTACACCTTC. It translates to CASSGQGRDHGYTF.

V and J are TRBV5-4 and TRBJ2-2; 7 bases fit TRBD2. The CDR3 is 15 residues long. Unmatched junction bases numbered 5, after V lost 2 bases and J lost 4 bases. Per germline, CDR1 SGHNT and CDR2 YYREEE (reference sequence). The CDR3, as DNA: TGTGCCAGCAGCTTCAGGTGGGAGGGCACCGGGGAGCTGTTTTTT. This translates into CASSFRWEGTGELFF.

The CDR3 nucleotides are TGTGCCAGCAGCCAGGCCTACAGGGGGAACACTGAAGCTTTCTTT. This encodes CASSQAYRGNTEAFF. The chain recombines TRBV14 with TRBJ1-1; 7 bases map to TRBD1. J was trimmed by 1 base and V by 3 bases; bases with no gene match: 5. The CDR3 runs to 15 residues. Germline CDR1 and CDR2: SGHDN and FVKESK.

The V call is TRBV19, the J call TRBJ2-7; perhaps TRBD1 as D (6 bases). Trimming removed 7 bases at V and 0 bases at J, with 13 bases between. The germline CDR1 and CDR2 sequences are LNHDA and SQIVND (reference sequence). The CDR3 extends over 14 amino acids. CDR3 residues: CASTPRTDSYEQYF. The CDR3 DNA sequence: TGTGCCAGTACCCCCAGGACAGACTCCTACGAGCAGTACTTC.

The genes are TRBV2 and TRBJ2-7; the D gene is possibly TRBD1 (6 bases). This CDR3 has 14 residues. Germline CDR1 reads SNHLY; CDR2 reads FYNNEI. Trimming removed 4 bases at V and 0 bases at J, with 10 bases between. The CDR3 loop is CASSVYRDSYEQYF. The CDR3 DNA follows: TGTGCCAGCAGTGTATACAGGGACTCCTACGAGCAGTACTTC.